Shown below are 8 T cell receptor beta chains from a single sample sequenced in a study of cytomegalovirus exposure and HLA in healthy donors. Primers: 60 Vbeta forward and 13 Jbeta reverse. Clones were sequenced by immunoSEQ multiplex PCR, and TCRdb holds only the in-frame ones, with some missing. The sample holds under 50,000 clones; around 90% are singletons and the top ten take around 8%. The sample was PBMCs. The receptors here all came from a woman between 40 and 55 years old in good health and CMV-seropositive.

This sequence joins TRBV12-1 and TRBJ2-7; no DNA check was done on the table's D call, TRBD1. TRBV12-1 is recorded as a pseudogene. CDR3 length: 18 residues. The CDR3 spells CASERPGTGEFCSYEQYF. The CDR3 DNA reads TGTGCCAGCGAGCGTCCCGGGACAGGAGAATTTTGCTCCTACGAGCAGTACTTC.

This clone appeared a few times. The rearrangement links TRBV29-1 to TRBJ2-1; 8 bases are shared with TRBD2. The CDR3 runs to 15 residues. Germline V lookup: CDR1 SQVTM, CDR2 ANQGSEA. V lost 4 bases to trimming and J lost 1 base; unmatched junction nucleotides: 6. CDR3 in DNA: TGCAGCGTTGGAAAGGGCGGGGGGTCCTACAATGAGCAGTTCTTC. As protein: CSVGKGGGSYNEQFF.

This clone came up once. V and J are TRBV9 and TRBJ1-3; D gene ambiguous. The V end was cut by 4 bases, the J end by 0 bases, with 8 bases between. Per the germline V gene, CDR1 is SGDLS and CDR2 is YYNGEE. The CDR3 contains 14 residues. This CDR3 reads CASSPQNSGNTIYF. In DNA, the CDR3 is TGTGCCAGCAGCCCACAGAACTCTGGAAACACCATATATTTT.

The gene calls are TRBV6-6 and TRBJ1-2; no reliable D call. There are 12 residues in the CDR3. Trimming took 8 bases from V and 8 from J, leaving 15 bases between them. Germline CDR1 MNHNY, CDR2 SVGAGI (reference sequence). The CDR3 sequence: CASEGGGGGYTF. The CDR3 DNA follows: TGTGCCAGCGAGGGCGGAGGCGGCGGCTACACCTTC.

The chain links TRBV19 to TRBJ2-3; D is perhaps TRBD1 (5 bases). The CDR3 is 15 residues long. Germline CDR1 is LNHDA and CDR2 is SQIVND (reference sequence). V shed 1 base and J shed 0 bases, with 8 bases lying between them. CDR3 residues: CASSIGQTSTDTQYF. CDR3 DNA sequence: TGTGCCAGTAGTATAGGACAGACCAGCACAGATACGCAGTATTTT.

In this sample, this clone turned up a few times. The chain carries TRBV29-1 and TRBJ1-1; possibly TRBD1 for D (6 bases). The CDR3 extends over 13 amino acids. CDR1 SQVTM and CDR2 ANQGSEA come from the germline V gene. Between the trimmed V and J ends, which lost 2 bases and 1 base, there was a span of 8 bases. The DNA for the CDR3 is TGCAGCGTTGAATTAGGGGGGAACACTGAAGCTTTCTTT. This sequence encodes CSVELGGNTEAFF.

CDR3 sequence reads: CASSIQREGQRTQYF. The CDR3, as DNA: TGTGCCAGCAGTATCCAGCGGGAGGGCCAGCGTACGCAGTATTTT. The V call is TRBV6-6, the J call TRBJ2-3, with TRBD2 identical over 10 bases. The trim removed 5 bases at V and 8 bases at J, leaving 10 bases unmatched. The CDR3 consists of 15 residues. Germline V lookup: CDR1 MNHNY, CDR2 SVGAGI (reference sequence).

CDR3 DNA: TGTGCCAGCACAAGAATCCAGGGGCCCCAGCATTTT. It codes for CASTRIQGPQHF. The chain recombines TRBV5-8 with TRBJ1-5, with D possibly TRBD1 on 5 matching bases. V dropped 6 bases and J dropped 9 bases, with 13 bases sitting between them. This CDR3 has 12 residues. From germline, CDR1 is SGHTS and CDR2 YDEGEE.